This passage covers 25 T cell receptor beta chains from one sample sequenced in a study of T cells in Graves' hyperthyroidism and ophthalmopathy. Amplified TCR beta CDR3 regions derived from RNA transcripts. Using the HTBI primer set, a first-round RT-PCR was run on the TCR CDR3. Via MiXCR, TCRdb re-called the multiplex PCR reads, giving one row per CDR3 protein. The repertoire consists of about 550,000 distinct CDR3 sequences, with 20% to 25% occurring once and the leading ten covering more than 20%. Sequencing was done on a sample of blood. The receptors were gathered from a man between 18 and 35 years old with Graves' hyperthyroidism.

At least ten counts were recorded for this clonotype. One junction end does not reproduce the germline sequence, and a read error may be involved. The V gene is TRBV6-2 or TRBV6-3, the J gene TRBJ1-1, with 8 bases lining up with TRBD1. Germline V gene sequence: CDR1 MNHEY, CDR2 SVGEGT. The CDR3 extends over 13 amino acids. CDR3 DNA: TGTGCCAGCAGTTACTCGACAGGGGCTTGGGCGCTCTTT. This sequence encodes CASSYSTGAWALF.

This clonotype was recorded a few times. The chain recombines TRBV6-1 with TRBJ2-7, with 8 bases lining up with TRBD1. V was pared by 4 bases and J by 6 bases, with 11 bases of the junction left unmatched. This CDR3 spans 15 amino acids. Looked up from germline, CDR1 is MNHNS and CDR2 is SASEGT. The CDR3 nucleotides read TGTGCCAGCAGTGGGCCTTCGGGACAGGCTCTCGAGCAGTACTTC. It specifies CASSGPSGQALEQYF.

This clonotype has a count of ten or more. J is TRBJ1-2 and V is TRBV7-9; D not resolved. CDR3 length: 13 residues. V was shortened by 5 bases and J by 6 bases, with 13 bases between the two germline ends. CDR1 is SEHNR, CDR2 FQNEAQ, per germline (reference sequence). DNA of the CDR3: TGTGCCAGCAGCCAGCTGACGGGGAATGGCTACACCTTC. It yields the protein CASSQLTGNGYTF. The full variable domain, rest sourced from reference TRBV7-9 and TRBJ1-2, is DTGVSQNPRHKITKRGQNVTFRCDPISEHNRLYWYRQTLGQGPEFLTYFQNEAQLEKSRLLSDRFSAERPKGSFSTLEIQRTEQGDSAMYLCASSQLTGNGYTFGSGTRLTVV.

There are many counts of this clonotype. This sequence joins TRBV12-3 or TRBV12-4 and TRBJ1-2; 9 bases fit TRBD1. This CDR3 region has 14 residues. Trimming took 4 bases from V and 8 from J; bases not matched to a gene: 8. The CDR3 loop reads CASSSGTGYLGYTF. The CDR3 region has the DNA TGTGCCAGCAGTTCCGGGACAGGGTATCTAGGCTACACCTTC.

This clonotype has a count of ten or more. The chain carries TRBV5-1 and TRBJ2-7; TRBD2 aligns across 7 bases. The V and J ends lost 7 bases and 5 bases, in that order; junction bases with no gene match: 12. CDR3 size: 14 residues. In germline, CDR1 is SGHRS, CDR2 YFSETQ. The chain's CDR3 is CASGRGQGVDEQYF. CDR3 nucleotide sequence: TGCGCCAGCGGGAGGGGTCAGGGAGTTGACGAGCAGTACTTC.

This clonotype has more than one count but fewer than ten. The V and J genes are TRBV20-1 and TRBJ2-5, with TRBD1 identical over 8 bases. Germline trimming cut 3 bases from V and 2 bases from J; bases unmatched to any gene: 8. The CDR3 is made up of 15 amino acids. Germline V CDR1 and CDR2: DFQATT, SNEGSKA (reference sequence). CDR3 loop: CSASRFRGQQETQYF. CDR3 DNA sequence: TGCAGTGCTAGTAGATTCAGGGGGCAACAAGAGACCCAGTACTTC.

This clonotype was seen repeatedly, ten times or more. The chain links TRBV12-5 to TRBJ2-2, with D unresolved. The V gene lost 2 bases and the J gene lost 4 bases, with 5 bases spanning the gap. This CDR3 is 13 amino acids long. CDR1 LGHNT and CDR2 FRNRAP come from the germline V gene. The CDR3 loop is CASGLMGTGELFF. CDR3 bases: TGTGCTAGTGGTTTGATGGGCACCGGGGAGCTGTTTTTT. The full variable domain, with the rest looked up from reference TRBV12-5 and TRBJ2-2, is DARVTQTPRHKVTEMGQEVTMRCQPILGHNTVFWYRQTMMQGLELLAYFRNRAPLDDSGMPKDRFSAEMPDATLATLKIQPSEPRDSAVYFCASGLMGTGELFFGEGSRLTVL.

This clonotype was seen many times. The chain carries TRBV7-9 and TRBJ1-2, with TRBD1 matching over 7 bases. With V trimmed by 5 bases and J by 5 bases, 5 bases remained unmatched. The CDR3 has 13 amino acids. The germline V gene encodes CDR1 SEHNR and CDR2 FQNEAQ (reference sequence). DNA of the CDR3: TGTGCCAGCAGCCAGGGACAGCCATATGGCTACACCTTC. This encodes CASSQGQPYGYTF. Filled out from reference TRBV7-9 and TRBJ1-2, the complete variable domain reads DTGVSQNPRHKITKRGQNVTFRCDPISEHNRLYWYRQTLGQGPEFLTYFQNEAQLEKSRLLSDRFSAERPKGSFSTLEIQRTEQGDSAMYLCASSQGQPYGYTFGSGTRLTVV.

Points on this clonotype: Being one base from a much bigger clone, this may be a read error. Here the CDR3 reads CSAVDLSYEQYF. The CDR3 bases are TGCAGTGCTGTAGATCTCTCCTACGAGCAGTACTTC. The gene calls are TRBV20-1 and TRBJ2-7; D unclear. The CDR3 sequence is 12 residues long. In germline, CDR1 is DFQATT, CDR2 SNEGSKA (reference sequence). V was trimmed by 5 bases and J by 0 bases, leaving 8 bases between them.

This clonotype was counted between two and nine times. V usage is TRBV6-5 and J usage is TRBJ2-6; D unclear. CDR3 length: 11 residues. Germline V gives CDR1 MNHEY, CDR2 SVGAGI. The germline V and J ends were trimmed by 3 bases and 12 bases, with 6 bases remaining between them. The CDR3 is CASSYSGVLTF. The CDR3 nucleotides read TGTGCCAGCAGTTATTCCGGCGTCCTGACTTTC.

This clonotype was found many times. The rearrangement uses TRBV12-3 or TRBV12-4 and TRBJ2-5; D uncertain. V gave up 3 bases and J gave up 5 bases, with 10 bases separating them. This CDR3 comprises 13 residues. The CDR3 region is CASSLSPLETQYF. The CDR3 DNA follows: TGTGCCAGCAGTTTGAGTCCCCTCGAGACCCAGTACTTC.

This clonotype was detected many times. The V gene is TRBV19, the J gene TRBJ1-1; the match to TRBD1 covers 7 bases. CDR3 length: 13 amino acids. In germline, CDR1 is LNHDA, CDR2 SQIVND (reference sequence). The junction had 6 bases not matched to a gene; V was cut back by 6 bases and J by 5 bases. CDR3 DNA sequence: TGTGCCAGTAGCCCCACAGGGGAGACTGAAGCTTTCTTT. This translates into CASSPTGETEAFF.

This clonotype was seen repeatedly, ten times or more. The chain couples TRBV28 to TRBJ2-5, with 8 bases fitting TRBD1. CDR3 length: 14 residues. Germline CDR1 reads MDHEN; CDR2 reads SYDVKM. V was clipped by 7 bases and J by 1 base; unmatched bases: 5. The CDR3 region has the DNA TGTGCCAGCAAGGTACAGGGGGGCCAAGAGACCCAGTACTTC. It is translated as CASKVQGGQETQYF.

This clonotype occurred many times. This chain joins TRBV28 and TRBJ2-5, with D uncertain. This CDR3 contains 15 residues. Germline V CDR1 and CDR2: MDHEN, SYDVKM. With 6 bases removed from V and 0 bases from J, the gap between germline ends came to 14 bases. The CDR3 bases are TGTGCCAGCAGCCGCCTATCTAACGACCAAGAGACCCAGTACTTC. Its translation is CASSRLSNDQETQYF. Full variable domain (rest looked up from reference TRBV28 and TRBJ2-5): DVKVTQSSRYLVKRTGEKVFLECVQDMDHENMFWYRQDPGLGLRLIYFSYDVKMKEKGDIPEGYSVSREKKERFSLILESASTNQTSMYLCASSRLSNDQETQYFGPGTRLLVL.

This clonotype was counted ten times or more. The chain's CDR3 is CASSQEDRATYGYTF. The DNA of the CDR3 is TGCGCCAGCAGCCAAGAGGACCGGGCAACCTATGGCTACACCTTC. The chain carries TRBV4-1 and TRBJ1-2; D not resolved. The CDR3 has 15 amino acids. CDR1 and CDR2 (germline): MGHRA, YSYEKL. V gave up 0 bases and J gave up 4 bases, with 12 bases separating them.

The J gene is TRBJ1-2, the V gene TRBV6-1; TRBD1 aligns across 8 bases. Trimming cost V 7 bases and J 8 bases; bases outside gene matches: 6. CDR3 length: 12 amino acids. Germline CDR1 is MNHNS and CDR2 is SASEGT. The CDR3: CASNPQGGGYTF. CDR3 nucleotide sequence: TGTGCCAGCAACCCACAGGGGGGGGGCTACACCTTC.

There are many counts of this clonotype. The chain links TRBV2 to TRBJ2-7; D may be TRBD1 or TRBD2 (5 bases each). This CDR3 is built from 12 residues. The V end lost 7 bases, the J end lost 6 bases, and 13 bases lay between the germline ends. CDR1 is SNHLY, CDR2 FYNNEI, per germline. The CDR3 loop is CASKGTAVEQYF. Written as DNA, the CDR3 is TGTGCCAGCAAGGGGACGGCCGTCGAGCAGTACTTC.

This chain links TRBV12-3 or TRBV12-4 with TRBJ2-5; either TRBD1 or TRBD2 may supply D (6 bases each). The CDR3 has 15 residues. V lost 4 bases, J lost 4 bases, and 16 bases lay in between. Written as DNA, the CDR3 is TGTGCCAGCAGTTCCCCCCAGGGGAGGCGAGAGACCCAGTACTTC. Residues: CASSSPQGRRETQYF.

The sample holds one count of this clonotype. The rearrangement uses TRBV11-1 and TRBJ2-3; 10 nucleotides match TRBD2. The CDR3 runs 15 residues. The ends lost 5 bases at V and 5 bases at J; junction bases unmatched: 7. Germline CDR1 and CDR2: SGHAT and FQDESV (reference sequence). CDR3 loop: CASSPSGGAVDTQYF. The CDR3 DNA follows: TGTGCCAGCAGCCCAAGCGGGGGGGCTGTAGATACGCAGTATTTT.

This chain joins TRBV6-1 and TRBJ1-1; D unclear. Germline CDR1 is MNHNS and CDR2 is SASEGT. The CDR3 extends over 16 amino acids. Deletions cut 8 bases from V and 0 bases from J, with 19 bases between. The CDR3 spells CASVSGVSSLNTEAFF. CDR3 nucleotides: TGTGCCAGCGTAAGTGGTGTGTCCTCCCTGAACACTGAAGCTTTCTTT.

The chain uses TRBV5-1 and TRBJ2-2; no clear D gene. The CDR3 runs 12 residues. Trimming cost V 7 bases and J 4 bases, with 8 bases left between them. Germline V gene sequence: CDR1 SGHRS, CDR2 YFSETQ. CDR3 sequence: CASFVATGELFF. CDR3 nucleotide sequence: TGCGCCAGCTTCGTGGCCACCGGGGAGCTGTTTTTT.

This clonotype was picked up many times. This sequence joins TRBV24-1 and TRBJ1-2; D might be TRBD1 (5 bases). The CDR3 loop spans 13 amino acids. With 9 bases removed from V and 8 bases from J, the gap between germline ends came to 18 bases. Germline V gene lookup returns CDR1 KGHDR and CDR2 SFDVKD. The CDR3: CATSGEGSRGYTF. Here the CDR3 DNA reads TGTGCCACCTCCGGGGAGGGGTCCAGGGGCTACACCTTC.

This clonotype was counted many times. The gene calls are TRBV6-1 and TRBJ1-2; TRBD1 agrees at 9 bases. This CDR3 comprises 15 residues. V dropped 7 bases and J dropped 2; count of bases not matched to a gene: 8. CDR1 and CDR2 from the germline V gene are MNHNS and SASEGT. The CDR3 DNA reads TGTGCCAGCATACAGGGGGCGATGAAGAACTATGGCTACACCTTC. Translated, it gives CASIQGAMKNYGYTF.

This clonotype was counted many times. The rearrangement links TRBV6-5 to TRBJ1-1, with 9 positions matching TRBD1. J was trimmed by 11 bases and V by 3 bases; bases with no gene match: 7. CDR3 length: 13 residues. Germline lookup yields CDR1 MNHEY and CDR2 SVGAGI. Here the CDR3 reads CASSYTGTGMAFF. The CDR3 DNA sequence: TGTGCCAGCAGTTATACCGGGACAGGGATGGCTTTCTTT.

This clonotype was counted ten times or more. V is TRBV13 and J is TRBJ1-1; TRBD1 agrees at 9 bases. The CDR3 length is 13 residues. Germline V gene sequence: CDR1 PRHDT, CDR2 FYEKMQ (reference sequence). V trimming: 5 bases; J trimming: 7 bases; junction bases outside the gene matches: 5. The CDR3 sequence: CASSPTGGFEAFF. CDR3 coding DNA: TGTGCCAGCAGCCCAACAGGGGGCTTTGAAGCTTTCTTT.